This T cell receptor (beta chain) was found in a study of identical twins. The germline V gene encodes CDR1 SSHAT and CDR2 FNYEAQ (reference sequence). The CDR3 sequence is 15 residues long. The sample holds a few counts of this clonotype. A read error may account for a junction end that differs from germline. Each CDR3 protein gets one entry after TCRdb re-called the 5' RACE reads with MiXCR. This repertoire shows 400,000 to 650,000 distinct CDR3 sequences, 22% found once; its top ten account for roughly 0.9%. Another study also made use of these data, one on T cells expressing NK-cell markers.

The source of this sequence is a woman between 18 and 30 years old in good health. The sequenced material came from CD4+ T cells sorted from blood. The rearrangement joins TRBV7-7 to TRBJ1-4; D remains ambiguous. CDR3: CASSFSANPNEKLFF. CDR3 bases: TGTGCTAGCAGCTTTTCAGCCAATCCTAATGAAAAACTGTTTTTT.